The following is a T cell receptor beta chain sequence with its context. Sequencing was performed with immunoSEQ multiplex PCR; in TCRdb, only in-frame clones are kept and a portion is missing. The data contain 35,000 to 45,000 clones, about 80% of them singletons. This sample was taken from a study of blood T cell repertoires in COVID-19. At the level of the study: The analysed material was cDNA or gDNA that came from T cells, B-cell-depleted T cells, or PBMCs.

Germline V lookup: CDR1 SGDLS, CDR2 YYNGEE. J lost 7 bases, V lost 2 bases, and 9 bases had no gene match. The CDR3 length is 15 residues. The V gene is TRBV9, the J gene TRBJ2-5; 9 bases agree with TRBD2. The source material was peripheral blood. The sequence was collected from a man in his 70s with active or convalescent COVID-19. The CDR3 bases are TGTGCCAGCAGCGTTATGGCGGGGGGGCACGGGACCCAGTACTTC. It specifies CASSVMAGGHGTQYF.